The source of this T cell receptor beta chain is a study of T cell responses to AZD1222 COVID-19 vaccine. Whole-study findings and limits: Sampled repertoires all dated from after the peak T cell response. Nearly half of unique spike-specific TCRs reportedly avoided B.1.351 and B.1.1.7 mutated regions. The donor cohort was predominantly white British with a female majority, and clonal diversity may have been underestimated.

In the case of this clone: Antigen specificity is unknown.

Data came from immunoSEQ multiplex PCR; TCRdb stores just in-frame clones and leaves some out. The sample comprises tens of thousands of clones, 60% to 85% of which are singletons, and approximately 47% rests with the top ten. This CDR3 comprises 16 residues. Germline loops: CDR1 MGHRA, CDR2 YSYEKL. With 4 bases removed from V and 8 bases from J, the gap between germline ends came to 20 bases. This TCR came from an adult who received the AZD1222 COVID-19 vaccine. Sequenced material: peripheral blood, taken 28 days after the second AZD1222 dose. This chain links TRBV4-1 with TRBJ1-4; a weak D match, TRBD1 (5 bases). The DNA of the CDR3 is TGCGCCAGCAGCCTACAGGTCGCCTTCGAAGGCGAAAAACTGTTTTTT. Protein sequence: CASSLQVAFEGEKLFF.